Following are 23 T cell receptor beta chains from one sample sequenced in a study of T-cell reconstitution after alpha-beta-depleted transplantation in children. Molecular barcoding with unique molecular identifiers was used for the TCRbeta library. TCRdb itself ran the PCR reads through MiXCR, one entry per CDR3 protein. The profile shows fewer than 250,000 distinct CDR3 sequences, approximately 19% of them singletons. The sequencing used PBMCs, mostly from graft donor cells, collected 360 days after TCRalphabeta/CD19-depleted stem cell transplant. Receptor source: a male patient under 10 years old who had a stem cell transplant for acute lymphoblastic leukemia, so the T cells may come from the graft donor.

V usage is TRBV18 and J usage is TRBJ2-1; 14 bases map to TRBD2. Unmatched junction bases numbered 8, after V lost 5 bases and J lost 2 bases. CDR3 length: 18 residues. Germline CDR1 reads KGHSH; CDR2 reads LQKENI. The CDR3 reads CASSSGLAGGSTYNEQFF. The CDR3 DNA follows: TGTGCCAGCTCATCCGGACTAGCGGGGGGATCTACCTACAATGAGCAGTTCTTC.

In its sample, this clonotype was seen a few times. The chain is built from TRBV12-3 or TRBV12-4 and TRBJ2-5; TRBD2 agrees at 8 bases. CDR3 size: 16 residues. Trimming took 5 bases from V and 3 from J; bases not matched to a gene: 11. CDR3 in amino acids: CASSIYQLSGEETQYF. The CDR3 bases are TGTGCCAGCAGTATCTACCAACTTAGCGGGGAAGAGACCCAGTACTTC.

This clonotype was seen ten or more times. This rearrangement joins TRBV5-1 to TRBJ1-5, with a tentative D call TRBD1 (5 bases). This CDR3 is 16 amino acids long. Trimming took 0 bases from V and 4 from J, leaving 14 bases between them. CDR1 is SGHRS, CDR2 YFSETQ, per germline. Written as DNA, the CDR3 is TGCGCCAGCAGCTTGGAAGGGGAAATGGGAAATCAGCCCCAGCATTTT. Translating it yields CASSLEGEMGNQPQHF. The full variable domain, with the rest looked up from reference TRBV5-1 and TRBJ1-5, is KAGVTQTPRYLIKTRGQQVTLSCSPISGHRSVSWYQQTPGQGLQFLFEYFSETQRNKGNFPGRFSGRQFSNSRSEMNVSTLELGDSALYLCASSLEGEMGNQPQHFGDGTRLSIL.

This clonotype was counted a few times. The chain joins TRBV5-6 to TRBJ2-3; no definite D call. Germline V gene lookup returns CDR1 SGHDT and CDR2 YYEEEE. V was pared by 0 bases and J by 5 bases, with 13 bases between. The CDR3 has 15 amino acids. Here the CDR3 reads CASSLGSTSGDTQYF. The CDR3 bases are TGTGCCAGCAGCTTGGGGTCTACCTCGGGAGATACGCAGTATTTT.

The chain has TRBV27 and TRBJ2-1; D could derive from TRBD1 or TRBD2 (6 bases each). Germline-derived CDR1 and CDR2 are MNHEY and SMNVEV (reference sequence). The CDR3 covers 14 residues. Trimming shortened V by 1 base and J by 8 bases, and 12 bases separated the two germline ends. CDR3 nucleotide sequence: TGTGCCAGCAGTTTATGGGGGCCGGGGGATGAGCAGTTCTTC. As protein: CASSLWGPGDEQFF.

This clonotype was counted ten times or more. The CDR3 DNA reads as TGTGCCAGCAGCCTACAGGGGAACACCGGGGAGCTGTTTTTT. As protein: CASSLQGNTGELFF. The V call is TRBV7-9, the J call TRBJ2-2; tentatively, D is TRBD1 (6 bases). V was shortened by 5 bases and J by 1 base, with 8 bases between the two germline ends. The CDR3 sequence is 14 residues long. Germline loops: CDR1 SEHNR, CDR2 FQNEAQ (reference sequence).

The chain has TRBV12-3 or TRBV12-4 and TRBJ1-5; TRBD1 is a possible D gene (5 bases). The CDR3 covers 16 residues. V gave up 3 bases and J gave up 3 bases, with 15 bases separating them. CDR3 protein: CASSLGVDRINQPQHF. CDR3 DNA: TGTGCCAGCAGTTTGGGCGTCGACAGAATCAATCAGCCCCAGCATTTT.

The chain joins TRBV7-8 to TRBJ2-5; 7 nucleotides align to TRBD1. Germline V gene lookup returns CDR1 SGHVS and CDR2 FQNEAQ. The CDR3 runs 16 residues. J lost 2 bases, V lost 5 bases, and 11 bases had no gene match. The CDR3 is CASSTPHGTVQETQYF. The CDR3 nucleotides read TGTGCCAGCAGCACCCCCCATGGGACAGTTCAAGAGACCCAGTACTTC.

V is TRBV11-2 and J is TRBJ2-7, with 8 bases identical to TRBD1. The CDR3 contains 15 residues. J was trimmed by 1 base and V by 4 bases; bases with no gene match: 6. Germline-derived CDR1 and CDR2 are SGHAT and FQNNGV. The CDR3, as DNA: TGTGCCAGCAGCTCCGGACAGGGTCCTTCCTACGAGCAGTACTTC. This gives the protein CASSSGQGPSYEQYF.

This clonotype has just a few counts. This chain joins TRBV20-1 and TRBJ2-3, with D uncertain. The CDR3 consists of 15 residues. CDR1 and CDR2 from the germline V gene are DFQATT and SNEGSKA (reference sequence). V gave up 3 bases and J gave up 0 bases, with 13 bases separating them. Here the CDR3 DNA reads TGCAGTGCTAGTGACGGGCTCCCCAGCACAGATACGCAGTATTTT. Encoded protein: CSASDGLPSTDTQYF.

The chain employs TRBV12-3 or TRBV12-4 and TRBJ1-2; no definite D call. V was pared by 2 bases and J by 3 bases, with 16 bases between. The CDR3 extends over 16 amino acids. The CDR3 bases are TGTGCCAGCAGTTTAATTATGGGTGGAGACGACTATGGCTACACCTTC. It encodes CASSLIMGGDDYGYTF.

For the CDR3, the DNA is TGCAGTGCTCTTGACCCCCTGACAGGGGGAAGCTACGAGCAGTACTTC. Protein sequence: CSALDPLTGGSYEQYF. V and J are TRBV20-1 and TRBJ2-7, with 9 bases matching TRBD1. The CDR3 is 16 residues long. Germline V gene data show CDR1 as DFQATT and CDR2 as SNEGSKA (reference sequence). V lost 5 bases, J lost 3 bases, and 14 bases stayed unmatched.

This clonotype was seen many times. The rearrangement links TRBV2 to TRBJ2-3; 8 nucleotides agree with TRBD2. V was clipped by 10 bases and J by 4 bases; unmatched bases: 7. The germline gives CDR1 SNHLY, CDR2 FYNNEI. The CDR3 sequence is 13 residues long. The CDR3 DNA sequence: TGTGCCAAGAGGACTAGCCAGGCAGATACGCAGTATTTT. Amino acid sequence: CAKRTSQADTQYF.

V and J are TRBV7-9 and TRBJ2-2, with no clear D. Germline lookup yields CDR1 SEHNR and CDR2 FQNEAQ (reference sequence). V lost 5 bases to trimming and J lost 3 bases, with 19 bases between them. The length of the CDR3 is 17 residues. The CDR3 sequence is CASSLPFFAAYTGELFF. CDR3 sequence (DNA): TGTGCCAGCAGCCTCCCCTTCTTCGCGGCATACACCGGGGAGCTGTTTTTT.

This clonotype came up a few times. This chain joins TRBV4-3 and TRBJ1-1, with 7 bases identical to TRBD1. Per germline, CDR1 LGHNA and CDR2 YSLEER. Unmatched junction bases numbered 13, after V lost 0 bases and J lost 0 bases. CDR3 length equals 19 residues. In DNA form, the CDR3 reads TGCGCCAGCAGCCAAGATAGGCGACAGGGTACTTTCATGAACACTGAAGCTTTCTTT. It yields the protein CASSQDRRQGTFMNTEAFF.

V usage is TRBV10-3 and J usage is TRBJ1-6; 10 bases map to TRBD1. Looked up from germline, CDR1 is ENHRY and CDR2 is SYGVKD. This CDR3 is built from 13 residues. Trimming cost V 8 bases and J 8 bases; bases outside gene matches: 3. CDR3 in DNA: TGTGCCATCTCAGGGACAGGGGATTCACCCCTCCACTTT. Protein: CAISGTGDSPLHF.

About this clonotype itself: The junction shows a germline mismatch at one end, possibly a read error. This chain links TRBV24-1 with TRBJ2-7; 8 bases fit TRBD1. The CDR3 runs to 14 residues. The germline V gene encodes CDR1 KGHDR and CDR2 SFDVKD. CDR3 coding DNA: TGTGCCACCGGTGGTTCTGGGACAGGCTACGGGCAGTACTTC. Its protein product is CATGGSGTGYGQYF.

The J gene is TRBJ1-5, the V gene TRBV12-3 or TRBV12-4; TRBD1 agrees at 9 bases. The CDR3 length is 15 residues. Trimming at V came to 5 bases and at J to 3 bases, leaving 5 bases not matched to a gene. CDR3 nucleotide sequence: TGTGCCAGCAGTCAAGGGGACAGGGACAATCAGCCCCAGCATTTT. Protein: CASSQGDRDNQPQHF.

This clonotype was counted between two and nine times. The chain links TRBV5-6 to TRBJ2-7; 10 nucleotides agree with TRBD1. CDR1 SGHDT and CDR2 YYEEEE come from the germline V gene. Losses at the gene ends were 3 bases for V and 0 bases for J; bases not matched to a gene: 3. CDR3 length equals 15 residues. CDR3 sequence reads: CASSSDRGLSYEQYF. CDR3 bases: TGTGCCAGCAGCTCCGACAGGGGGCTCTCCTACGAGCAGTACTTC.

This chain connects TRBV5-1 to TRBJ1-1, with 8 bases matching TRBD1. CDR3 length: 13 amino acids. Germline V gene data show CDR1 as SGHRS and CDR2 as YFSETQ. With V trimmed by 4 bases and J by 4 bases, 3 bases remained unmatched. The CDR3 region is CASSETGATEAFF. CDR3 DNA sequence: TGCGCCAGCAGCGAGACAGGGGCCACTGAAGCTTTCTTT.

The chain joins TRBV11-2 to TRBJ2-5; possibly TRBD2 for D (9 bases). Germline loops: CDR1 SGHAT, CDR2 FQNNGV. The CDR3 is 19 residues long. Deletions cut 2 bases from V and 5 bases from J, with 27 bases between. The CDR3 sequence is CASSLPRQGRGGRQETQYF. The CDR3 DNA sequence: TGTGCCAGCAGCTTACCCAGACAGGGGCGGGGGGGCCGACAGGAGACCCAGTACTTC.

This clonotype was picked up a small number of times. V and J are TRBV28 and TRBJ2-7, with 13 positions matching TRBD2. This CDR3 contains 16 residues. Per the germline V gene, CDR1 is MDHEN and CDR2 is SYDVKM. J lost 2 bases, V lost 5 bases, and 6 bases had no gene match. The CDR3 bases are TGTGCCAGCAGTCCCGGTGGACTAGCGGGAGCCTACGAGCAGTACTTC. It yields the protein CASSPGGLAGAYEQYF. The full variable domain, in which reference TRBV28 and TRBJ2-7 provide the parts outside the CDR3, is DVKVTQSSRYLVKRTGEKVFLECVQDMDHENMFWYRQDPGLGLRLIYFSYDVKMKEKGDIPEGYSVSREKKERFSLILESASTNQTSMYLCASSPGGLAGAYEQYFGPGTRLTVT.

The sample holds a few counts of this clonotype. The chain joins TRBV20-1 to TRBJ1-2; D is unresolved. This CDR3 is built from 14 residues. The V gene lost 3 bases and the J gene lost 4 bases, with 15 bases spanning the gap. Per germline, CDR1 DFQATT and CDR2 SNEGSKA (reference sequence). CDR3 DNA sequence: TGCAGTGCTAGTTCTACAGCCGTACTCTATGGCTACACCTTC. The encoded protein is CSASSTAVLYGYTF.